These T cell receptor beta chains were read from a single sample in a study of blood T cell repertoires in COVID-19. Assay: immunoSEQ multiplex PCR; the TCRdb copy retains only in-frame clones and omits some. The sample contains approximately 76,000 clones, approximately 85% of which appear only once. Sequenced sample: peripheral blood. These receptors were obtained from a woman of 80 years or more with active or convalescent COVID-19. Each CDR3 is given with its conserved first and last residue. The D gene is left open where the match is weak. The size entry is marked missing in some rows and otherwise reads once, few, many or a size class.

V gene	D gene	J gene	clone size	CDR3 length	CDR3 protein	CDR3 DNA
TRBV9	NA	TRBJ1-2	NA	14	CASSVGLAGAGYTF	TGTGCCAGCAGCGTAGGTTTGGCGGGGGCCGGCTACACCTTC
TRBV12-3/TRBV12-4	NA	TRBJ1-1	NA	12	CASSPSGRGAFF	TGTGCCAGCAGTCCCAGCGGCCGAGGAGCTTTCTTT
TRBV6-2/TRBV6-3	NA	TRBJ2-3	NA	13	CASSNSGTDTQYF	TGTGCCAGCAGCAATAGCGGCACAGATACGCAGTATTTT
TRBV6-5	NA	TRBJ1-2	once	16	CASSYQSPGENYGYTF	TGTGCCAGCAGTTACCAATCCCCCGGTGAGAACTATGGCTACACCTTC
TRBV15	TRBD1	TRBJ2-7	few	14	CATSRNRGPYEQYF	TGTGCCACCAGCAGAAACAGGGGCCCCTACGAGCAGTACTTC
TRBV19	TRBD1	TRBJ2-1	few	13	CASSIGTGGEQFF	TGTGCCAGTAGTATTGGGACAGGTGGGGAGCAGTTCTTC
TRBV7-2	TRBD1	TRBJ1-2	NA	15	CATRRGGPLSIGYTF	TGTGCCACGCGGAGAGGGGGCCCCTTATCTATCGGCTACACCTTC
TRBV5-1	TRBD2	TRBJ2-3	NA	15	CASQWLAGSTDTQYF	TGCGCCAGCCAATGGCTAGCGGGGAGCACAGATACGCAGTATTTT
TRBV19	TRBD1	TRBJ1-2	NA	14	CASSITGGGYGYTF	TGTGCCAGTAGTATTACAGGGGGCGGCTATGGCTACACCTTC
TRBV6-5	TRBD1	TRBJ1-6	once	15	CAGSYGTGFNSPLHF	TGTGCCGGCAGTTACGGGACAGGTTTTAATTCACCCCTCCACTTT
TRBV4-2	NA	TRBJ2-2	NA	17	CASSQEVKAQGTGELFF	TGTGCCAGCAGCCAAGAGGTCAAGGCCCAGGGGACCGGGGAGCTGTTTTTT
TRBV5-1	NA	TRBJ1-1	once	15	CASSSEYLGNTEAFF	TGCGCCAGCAGCTCGGAGTATTTGGGGAACACTGAAGCTTTCTTT
TRBV2	TRBD1	TRBJ2-2	NA	15	CASSESDRDTGELFF	TGTGCCAGCAGTGAGTCCGACAGGGACACCGGGGAGCTGTTTTTT
TRBV29-1	NA	TRBJ2-5	few	10	CSVGLETQYF	TGCAGCGTAGGACTAGAGACCCAGTACTTC
TRBV6-2/TRBV6-3	TRBD2	TRBJ2-3	NA	17	CASSFPSGGAGTDTQYF	TGTGCCAGCAGCTTCCCTAGCGGGGGGGCCGGCACAGATACGCAGTATTTT
TRBV6-5	NA	TRBJ1-2	NA	12	CASSNLNYGYTF	TGTGCCAGCAGTAACTTAAACTATGGCTACACCTTC
TRBV3-1/TRBV3-2	NA	TRBJ2-7	NA	15	CASSQGRVGTYEQYF	TGTGCCAGCAGCCAAGGCAGGGTCGGGACTTACGAGCAGTACTTC
TRBV7-8	NA	TRBJ1-1	few	16	CASSWIRTDRNTEAFF	TGTGCCAGCAGCTGGATAAGGACAGACCGGAACACTGAAGCTTTCTTT
TRBV6-2/TRBV6-3	NA	TRBJ2-5	NA	15	CASSYSIRVQETQYF	TGTGCCAGCAGTTACTCGATCAGGGTTCAAGAGACCCAGTACTTC
TRBV6-4	TRBD1	TRBJ1-2	NA	17	CASSSTLRDRVNYGYTF	TGTGCCAGCAGTTCCACCCTCCGGGACAGGGTTAACTATGGCTACACCTTC
TRBV19	NA	TRBJ1-5	NA	16	CASNLRGPGGNQPQHF	TGTGCCAGTAACCTCCGGGGCCCCGGGGGAAATCAGCCCCAGCATTTT
TRBV25-1	NA	TRBJ1-2	NA	18	CASRPDRAGRGASYGYTF	TGTGCCAGCAGACCCGATCGGGCCGGGCGCGGGGCTAGTTATGGCTACACCTTC
TRBV5-1	NA	TRBJ1-1	NA	14	CASSLGQPNTEAFF	TGCGCCAGCAGCTTGGGACAACCGAACACTGAAGCTTTCTTT
TRBV19	NA	TRBJ1-2	NA	13	CASSAQGYYGYTF	TGTGCCAGTAGTGCCCAGGGATACTATGGCTACACCTTC
TRBV19	TRBD2	TRBJ2-2	NA	17	CASRGLADPTDTGELFF	TGTGCCAGTAGGGGACTAGCGGACCCTACGGACACCGGGGAGCTGTTTTTT
TRBV6-2/TRBV6-3	TRBD1	TRBJ2-7	NA	16	CASSAPGQRSSYEQYF	TGTGCCAGCAGCGCCCCGGGACAGCGAAGCTCCTACGAGCAGTACTTC
TRBV19	NA	TRBJ1-2	NA	12	CASKTGNYGYTF	TGTGCCAGTAAAACGGGGAACTATGGCTACACCTTC
TRBV6-5	NA	TRBJ2-7	NA	15	CASSYDSGGWSEQYF	TGTGCCAGCAGTTACGACTCGGGGGGCTGGAGCGAGCAGTACTTC
TRBV9	TRBD2	TRBJ2-3	NA	16	CASSVDSGGSTDTQYF	TGTGCCAGCAGCGTAGACAGCGGGGGGAGCACAGATACGCAGTATTTT
TRBV4-1	NA	TRBJ2-1	NA	14	CASSQVASTNEQFF	TGCGCCAGCAGCCAAGTAGCTAGCACCAATGAGCAGTTCTTC
TRBV7-8	NA	TRBJ2-3	NA	14	CASTTGGPSHAQYF	TGTGCCAGCACCACCGGGGGACCCAGCCATGCGCAGTATTTT
TRBV12-3/TRBV12-4	NA	TRBJ2-7	NA	13	CASRLDGAYEQYF	TGTGCCAGCAGGCTTGACGGGGCCTACGAGCAGTACTTC
TRBV19	NA	TRBJ1-5	NA	14	CASSIVAAGQPQHF	TGTGCCAGTAGTATCGTGGCCGCTGGCCAGCCCCAGCATTTT
TRBV5-6	NA	TRBJ2-7	NA	13	CASSLVPGGQEYF	TGTGCCAGCAGCTTGGTACCCGGGGGGCAGGAGTACTTC
TRBV28	TRBD1	TRBJ2-7	NA	15	CASQRGQGISYEQYF	TGTGCCAGCCAGAGGGGACAGGGTATCTCCTACGAGCAGTACTTC
TRBV6-5	NA	TRBJ1-4	NA	14	CASSDSATNEKLFF	TGTGCCAGCAGCGACAGTGCAACTAATGAAAAACTGTTTTTT
TRBV5-6	TRBD1	TRBJ1-6	NA	17	CASSRIPGGPYNSPLHF	TGTGCCAGCAGCCGAATCCCAGGGGGCCCCTATAATTCACCCCTCCACTTT
TRBV24-1	TRBD1	TRBJ2-7	NA	16	CATSDPRAGGSYEQYF	TGTGCCACCAGTGACCCGCGCGCAGGGGGCTCCTACGAGCAGTACTTC
TRBV10-2	NA	TRBJ1-1	NA	15	CASSDAREVRTEAFF	TGCGCCAGCAGTGATGCCAGGGAGGTGCGTACTGAAGCTTTCTTT
TRBV9	NA	TRBJ1-1	NA	14	CASSVQTGDTEAFF	TGTGCCAGCAGCGTCCAGACCGGGGACACTGAAGCTTTCTTT
TRBV27	TRBD1	TRBJ2-7	NA	14	CASSWGQGRYEQYF	TGTGCCAGCAGCTGGGGACAGGGCAGATACGAGCAGTACTTC
TRBV15	TRBD2	TRBJ2-3	NA	17	CATSRDVGGRGADTQYF	TGTGCCACCAGCAGAGATGTCGGCGGGAGGGGAGCGGATACGCAGTATTTT
TRBV15	TRBD2	TRBJ2-1	NA	16	CATSRASSGGLSEQFF	TGTGCCACCAGCAGGGCATCTAGCGGGGGACTGTCGGAGCAGTTCTTC
TRBV30	NA	TRBJ2-6	NA	14	CAWSTSSGANVLTF	TGTGCCTGGAGTACAAGCTCTGGGGCCAACGTCCTGACTTTC
TRBV9	NA	TRBJ2-1	NA	13	CASSVRSYNEQFF	TGTGCCAGCAGCGTCAGAAGCTACAATGAGCAGTTCTTC
TRBV10-3	NA	TRBJ2-7	NA	13	CATWTGDTYEQYF	TGTGCCACCTGGACGGGAGATACCTACGAGCAGTACTTC
TRBV2	NA	TRBJ2-5	NA	14	CASSDTTVGQTQYF	TGTGCCAGCAGTGATACGACAGTAGGGCAGACCCAGTACTTC
TRBV5-1	NA	TRBJ1-4	NA	16	CASSEFTGSANEKLFF	TGCGCCAGCAGCGAATTTACAGGGTCAGCTAATGAAAAACTGTTTTTT
TRBV6-2/TRBV6-3	NA	TRBJ2-7	NA	13	CASSMGPTYEQYF	TGTGCCAGCAGTATGGGGCCCACCTACGAGCAGTACTTC
TRBV28	NA	TRBJ2-7	NA	13	CASSLFDRHEQYF	TGTGCCAGCAGTTTATTTGACAGACACGAGCAGTACTTC
TRBV19	TRBD1	TRBJ2-3	NA	13	CALQGAHTDTQYF	TGTGCACTACAGGGGGCGCACACAGATACGCAGTATTTT
TRBV11-3	NA	TRBJ1-2	once	14	CASSLGSGGYGYTF	TGTGCCAGCAGCTTAGGTTCCGGCGGCTATGGCTACACCTTC
TRBV7-2	TRBD2	TRBJ2-3	NA	15	CASSLLAGGGGTQYF	TGTGCCAGCAGCCTCCTGGCGGGGGGGGGCGGTACGCAGTATTTT